This paragraph reports one TCR beta chain. This record belongs to a study of OX40 agonist ivuxolimab in advanced cancers. Profiling relied on immunoSEQ multiplex PCR, and the TCRdb table lists in-frame clones only, not all of them. The sample records under 85,000 clones, about 91% being singletons. The germline gives CDR1 MGHDK, CDR2 SYGVNS. V was cut by 4 bases and J by 3 bases, with 16 bases left in between. The CDR3 covers 15 residues. Sequences were derived from CD4+ or CD8+ T cells sorted from blood, sampled in a trial of the OX40 agonist ivuxolimab. The chain couples TRBV25-1 to TRBJ2-7, with a tentative D call TRBD2 (6 bases). The clonotype was recovered from an adult with an advanced solid tumor such as melanoma, head and neck, liver or kidney cancer. CDR3 DNA sequence: TGTGCCAGCAGTGGGACTACCCCGGCGGACTACGAGCAGTACTTC. This translates into CASSGTTPADYEQYF.